The T cell receptor beta chain described here comes from a study of blood T cell repertoires in COVID-19. Study-level information: Specimens from acute and convalescent COVID-19 originated in the United States, Italy and Spain.

Per the study methods: From reference gene primer amplification, estimates of nucleated cell counts were derived. This table comes from immunoSEQ multiplex PCR, and its TCRdb copy is limited to in-frame clones, with some not included. The V and J calls and clone size come from that table; D and trimming were worked out from the DNA. Of approximately 260,000 clones in the sample, about 90% were seen once. Adults between roughly 18 and 89 years of age took part from approximately 24 US areas. This CDR3 has 14 amino acids. CDR1 SNHLY and CDR2 FYNNEI come from the germline V gene. V was shortened by 11 bases and J by 6 bases, with 20 bases between the two germline ends. This clone occurred a few times.

Specimen: PBMCs or T cells enriched from blood (not recorded which). The chain combines TRBV2 with TRBJ2-1, with D perhaps matching TRBD1 (7 bases). This sequence was found in a woman aged 25 to 39 with acute COVID-19. The DNA for the CDR3 is TGTGCCTCCAGGGGGGAGCTAGGGGTCAATGAGCAGTTCTTC. Its protein is CASRGELGVNEQFF.